This TCR beta chain was identified during a study of blood T cells in healthy people across ages. V dropped 1 base and J dropped 5; count of bases not matched to a gene: 4. CDR1 is SNHLY and CDR2 is FYNNEI in the germline V gene. The CDR3 spans 15 residues. Together with a sample-barcoded 5' primer, a J-beta primer mix was included in a second PCR lasting roughly 6 to 12 cycles. TCRdb reprocessed the 5' RACE reads via MiXCR and lists one record per CDR3 protein. The sample contains some 1.8 million distinct CDR3 sequences, about two fifths of which appear only once. This chain uses TRBV2 with TRBJ2-1; 8 nucleotides line up with TRBD1. Sequenced input: blood. The TCR was taken from a human donor in good health. The CDR3 nucleotides read TGTGCCAGCAGTGAAGGCAGGGGGCGAAACAATGAGCAGTTCTTC. Its translation is CASSEGRGRNNEQFF.